This is a list of T cell receptor beta chains from one sample in a study of shared clonotypes between healthy human individuals. Some clones are missing from TCRdb's copy, which holds only in-frame ones; the method was immunoSEQ multiplex PCR. The sample contains some 2,100,000 clones, approximately 96% of which appear only once. Sequencing was carried out using naive CD4+ T cells sorted from blood. All receptors come from a man younger than 35 in good health. CDR3s include the opening cysteine and the closing phenylalanine or tryptophan. A D gene is named only where the DNA matches it firmly. Clone size is shown for a subset of rows, as once, few, many or a class of expanded clone.

j_call d_call v_call clone_size cdr3_nt cdr3_aa
TRBJ2-5 TRBD2 TRBV5-4 . TGTGCCAGCACCCTTGATGGACTAGCGGGTCGACAAGAGACCCAGTACTTC CASTLDGLAGRQETQYF
TRBJ1-2 TRBD1 TRBV7-9 . TGTGCCAGCAGCTCCCCGGACAGGGGCGGGTACGGCTACACCTTC CASSSPDRGGYGYTF
TRBJ2-7 TRBD2 TRBV20-1 . TGCAGTGCCGGGGGGGAGTACGAGCAGTACTTC CSAGGEYEQYF
TRBJ1-6 . TRBV5-4 . TGTGCCAGCAGCTTGGTCAATTCACCCCTCCACTTT CASSLVNSPLHF
TRBJ1-1 . TRBV9 . TGTGCCAGCAGCGTAGCTTGGGGCACTGAAGCTTTCTTT CASSVAWGTEAFF
TRBJ2-5 . TRBV5-8 . TGTGCCAGCAGCACGGGACGGAGACAAGAGACCCAGTACTTC CASSTGRRQETQYF
TRBJ2-7 TRBD1 TRBV10-1 . TGCGCCAGCAGTGAGGTACAGGGGGCTAAGGAGTACTTC CASSEVQGAKEYF
TRBJ1-3 TRBD1 TRBV9 . TGTGCCAGCAGCGTAGATACAGGGGCTGGAAACACCATATATTTT CASSVDTGAGNTIYF
TRBJ2-1 . TRBV30 . TGTGCCTGGAGTGTGAGGGACTCCTCCTACAATGAGCAGTTCTTC CAWSVRDSSYNEQFF
TRBJ2-3 . TRBV11-2 . TGTGCCAGCAGCTTATCCAGTATAGGCACAGATACGCAGTATTTT CASSLSSIGTDTQYF
TRBJ1-2 . TRBV20-1 . TGCAGTGCTAGAGCCATCAACGGCTACACCTTC CSARAINGYTF
TRBJ1-3 . TRBV18 once TGTGCCAGCTCAGCAATGGGGGATGTATCCGGAAACACCATATATTTT CASSAMGDVSGNTIYF
TRBJ1-2 . TRBV4-3 . TGCGCCAGCAGCCAAGATGGGCTTGGCTACACCTTC CASSQDGLGYTF
TRBJ2-1 TRBD1 TRBV25-1 . TGTGCCAGCCTCCCGGGACAGGGGGCTAATGAGCAGTTCTTC CASLPGQGANEQFF
TRBJ1-4 TRBD1 TRBV18 . TGTGCCAGCTCACCTCCCGGACAGGGAAGTGAAAAACTGTTTTTT CASSPPGQGSEKLFF
TRBJ1-1 . TRBV20-1 . TGCAGTGCTGGACCGAACACTGAAGCTTTCTTT CSAGPNTEAFF
TRBJ2-3 . TRBV2 . TGTGCCAGCAGTGAAGGGAATACTAATACGCAGTATTTT CASSEGNTNTQYF
TRBJ2-5 . TRBV18 . TGTGCCAGCTCACCTAGGGGCCAAGAGACCCAGTACTTC CASSPRGQETQYF
TRBJ1-6 TRBD1 TRBV11-2 . TGTGCCAGCAGCCCGACAGGGGGCAATTCACCCCTCCACTTT CASSPTGGNSPLHF
TRBJ1-1 . TRBV6-1 . TGTGCCAGCAGTGAAGTGAGCGGCTCTGAAGCTTTCTTT CASSEVSGSEAFF
TRBJ2-1 . TRBV5-1 . TGCGCCAGCAGTAGCACCGGATACAATGAGCAGTTCTTC CASSSTGYNEQFF
TRBJ2-7 . TRBV7-9 . TGTGCCAGCAGCTTGGGGCAGGGGACGCACGAGCAGTACTTC CASSLGQGTHEQYF
TRBJ1-1 . TRBV27 . TGTGCCAGCAGGCTGGCCGGAGGGACTGAAGCTTTCTTT CASRLAGGTEAFF
TRBJ2-7 TRBD1 TRBV30 . TGTGCCTTGACAGGGCCAAGTAGGGAGCAGTACTTC CALTGPSREQYF
TRBJ2-2 . TRBV9 . TGTGCCAGCAGCGTAATGACCGGGGAGCTGTTTTTT CASSVMTGELFF
TRBJ1-4 TRBD1 TRBV7-9 once TGTGCCAGCAGCTCGGACAGGGGTGGTGAAAAACTGTTTTTT CASSSDRGGEKLFF
TRBJ2-1 . TRBV7-9 . TGTGCCAGCAGCTTGGGTCAGCACAATGAGCAGTTCTTC CASSLGQHNEQFF
TRBJ1-6 TRBD1 TRBV30 . TGTGCCTGGAGGTTGGCAGGGGGAGCTTCACCCCTCCACTTT CAWRLAGGASPLHF
TRBJ1-3 . TRBV29-1 . TGCAGCGTTGCGAAGCAGGGGGGAAACACCATATATTTT CSVAKQGGNTIYF
TRBJ1-4 . TRBV9 . TGTGCCAGCAGCGTAGGAGGCATAAGGTCGGGTGAAAAACTGTTTTTT CASSVGGIRSGEKLFF
TRBJ2-5 . TRBV18 once TGTGCCAGCTCACCACCGAAGAATAGTTTATGGGGGCTAGAGACCCAGTACTTC CASSPPKNSLWGLETQYF
TRBJ1-1 . TRBV4-1 . TGCGCCAGCAGCCCCGGTCCCTCATTAAGGGGCTGGGTCACTGAAGCTTTCTTT CASSPGPSLRGWVTEAFF
TRBJ2-7 TRBD2 TRBV7-2 . TGTGCCAGCAGCTTAGGATCTAGCGGGAGGCTAAGCTCCTACGAGCAGTACTTC CASSLGSSGRLSSYEQYF
TRBJ1-2 . TRBV6-1 . TGTGCCAGCACCAAAGAAGGAGGGAACTATGGCTACACCTTC CASTKEGGNYGYTF
TRBJ2-7 . TRBV28 . TGTGCCAGCAGCATTAACTACGAGCAGTACTTC CASSINYEQYF
TRBJ2-7 . TRBV18 . TGTGCCAGCTCCCTAGCGTCTAGCTCCTACGAGCAGTACTTC CASSLASSSYEQYF
TRBJ2-5 . TRBV7-7 . TGTGCTAGCAGCCAGGGGGCGGGAGCCCAAGAGACCCAGTACTTC CASSQGAGAQETQYF
TRBJ2-3 TRBD2 TRBV5-1 . TGCGCCAGCAGCTGGAGGCCTACTAGCGGGAGAGACACAGATACGCAGTATTTT CASSWRPTSGRDTDTQYF
TRBJ2-3 . TRBV5-5 . TGTGCCAGCAGCTCAGGGGCCTACACAGATACGCAGTATTTT CASSSGAYTDTQYF
TRBJ2-7 TRBD2 TRBV6-5 once TGTGCCAGCAGTTACTCGAAGGCGGGGGGGCCCCCCGAGCAGTACTTC CASSYSKAGGPPEQYF
TRBJ1-4 . TRBV7-8 . TGTGCCAGCAGCGGACGCTGGTCCGACCACTACGCGGGGGAAAAACTGTTTTTT CASSGRWSDHYAGEKLFF
TRBJ2-5 . TRBV7-3 . TGTGCCAGCAGCTTAGGACCGGGGCGAGAGACCCAGTACTTC CASSLGPGRETQYF
TRBJ2-7 TRBD1 TRBV13 . TGTGCCAGCACCTCGGGACAGGGTCATTCCTACGAGCAGTACTTC CASTSGQGHSYEQYF
TRBJ2-7 TRBD1 TRBV25-1 . TGTGCCAGCAGTGAATCCGGACAGGGCCGGTACGAGCAGTACTTC CASSESGQGRYEQYF
TRBJ1-1 . TRBV7-9 once TGTGCCAGCAGCTTAGGTGGGGATCCTTTCTTT CASSLGGDPFF
TRBJ2-3 . TRBV5-1 . TGCGCCAGCAGCCTCAGGTCGGGGGGACAAGATACGCAGTATTTT CASSLRSGGQDTQYF
TRBJ1-1 . TRBV6-5 . TGTGCCAGCACCCCGGGGAACACTGAAGCTTTCTTT CASTPGNTEAFF
TRBJ2-1 . TRBV6-5 . TGTGCCAGCAGTAGGGGGGGGCAGAACAATGAGCAGTTCTTC CASSRGGQNNEQFF
TRBJ2-1 . TRBV19 . TGTGCCAGTAGTATAGTAGGCTTAGGCTCCTACAATGAGCAGTTCTTC CASSIVGLGSYNEQFF
TRBJ1-5 TRBD1 TRBV30 . TGTGCCTGGAGTGGGGGACAGGGAGATCAGCCCCAGCATTTT CAWSGGQGDQPQHF
TRBJ2-5 TRBD2 TRBV9 few TGTGCCAGCAGCGTAGTCGGGAGGCTCCAAGAGACCCAGTACTTC CASSVVGRLQETQYF
TRBJ1-2 . TRBV9 . TGTGCCAGCAGCGGTGGTGGCGGCGGTAGATCCGCAGCCTATGGCTACACCTTC CASSGGGGGRSAAYGYTF
TRBJ2-7 TRBD2 TRBV7-2 . TGTGCCAGCAGCTTAGCTGCGCGGGGGGGCGACGAGCAGTACTTC CASSLAARGGDEQYF
TRBJ2-3 TRBD1 TRBV6-5 . TGTGCCAGCAGTTACGACAGGGGCAGCGCAGATGCGCAGTATTTT CASSYDRGSADAQYF
TRBJ2-7 TRBD1 TRBV5-1 . TGCGCCAGCAGCTTGGAGGGACAGGGGTCCCACGAGCAGTACTTC CASSLEGQGSHEQYF
TRBJ2-1 . TRBV4-3 . TGCGCCAGCAGCCCCGACCCAGGGGAGGCGGGTTCCTACAATGAGCAGTTCTTC CASSPDPGEAGSYNEQFF
TRBJ2-7 . TRBV10-3 . TGTGCCATCAGTGGACGAGGGGTCGACGAGCAGTACTTC CAISGRGVDEQYF
TRBJ2-5 . TRBV18 once TGTGCCAGCTCCGGGGCCATACAAGAGACCCAGTACTTC CASSGAIQETQYF
TRBJ2-7 . TRBV27 . TGTGCCAGCAGTTTATCTGTGGCCAGCGCAAACTCCTACGAGCAGTACTTC CASSLSVASANSYEQYF